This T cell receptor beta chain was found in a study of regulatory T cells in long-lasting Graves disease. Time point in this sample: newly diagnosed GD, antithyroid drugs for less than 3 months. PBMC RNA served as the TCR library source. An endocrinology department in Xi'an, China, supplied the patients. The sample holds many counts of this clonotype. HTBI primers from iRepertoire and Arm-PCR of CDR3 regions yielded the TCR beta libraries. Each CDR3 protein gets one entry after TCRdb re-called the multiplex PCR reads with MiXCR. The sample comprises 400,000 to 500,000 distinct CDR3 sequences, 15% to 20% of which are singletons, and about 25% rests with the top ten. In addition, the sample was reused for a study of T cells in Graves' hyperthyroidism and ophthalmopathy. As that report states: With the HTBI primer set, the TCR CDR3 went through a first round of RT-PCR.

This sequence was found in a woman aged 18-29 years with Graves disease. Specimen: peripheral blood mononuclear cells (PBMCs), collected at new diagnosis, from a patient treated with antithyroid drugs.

CDR3 sequence: CASSQEVGPLNEQFF. The CDR3 nucleotides are TGTGCCAGCAGCCAAGAAGTAGGGCCGTTGAATGAGCAGTTCTTC. The V call is TRBV3-1, the J call TRBJ2-1; no reliable D call. V lost 0 bases to trimming and J lost 7 bases, with 13 bases between them. The CDR3 length is 15 residues. In germline, CDR1 is LGHDT, CDR2 YNNKEL (reference sequence).